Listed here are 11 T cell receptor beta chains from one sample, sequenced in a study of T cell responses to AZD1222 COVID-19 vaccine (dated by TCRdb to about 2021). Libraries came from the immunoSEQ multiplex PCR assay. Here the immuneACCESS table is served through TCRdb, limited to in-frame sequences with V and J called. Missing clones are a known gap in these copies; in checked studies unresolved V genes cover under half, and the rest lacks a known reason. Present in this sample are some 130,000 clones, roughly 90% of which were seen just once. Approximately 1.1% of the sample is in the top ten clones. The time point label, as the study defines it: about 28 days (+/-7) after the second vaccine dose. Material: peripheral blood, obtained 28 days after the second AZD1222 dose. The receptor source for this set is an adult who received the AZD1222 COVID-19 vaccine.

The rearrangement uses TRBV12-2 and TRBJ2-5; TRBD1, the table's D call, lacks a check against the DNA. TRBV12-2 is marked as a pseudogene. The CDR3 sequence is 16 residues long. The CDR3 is CASRLETGGRVETQYF. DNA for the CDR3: TGTGCAAGTCGCTTAGAGACAGGGGGGAGAGTGGAGACCCAGTACTTC.

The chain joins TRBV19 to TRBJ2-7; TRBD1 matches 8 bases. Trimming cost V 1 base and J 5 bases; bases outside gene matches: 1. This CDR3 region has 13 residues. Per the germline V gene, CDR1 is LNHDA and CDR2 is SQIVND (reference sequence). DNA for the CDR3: TGTGCCAGTAGTATAGGGGACAGGAACGAGCAGTACTTC. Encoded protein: CASSIGDRNEQYF.

The CDR3 nucleotides read TGTGCCACCAGCAGAGATATGGCGGGCTACGAGCAGTACTTC. This gives the protein CATSRDMAGYEQYF. The chain joins TRBV15 to TRBJ2-7, with D perhaps matching TRBD2 (5 bases). The CDR3 consists of 14 residues. Germline CDR1 is LNHNV and CDR2 is YYDKDF (reference sequence). Trimming removed 0 bases from V and 3 bases from J, with 9 bases in between. The full variable domain, its missing parts supplied by reference TRBV15 and TRBJ2-7, is DAMVIQNPRYQVTQFGKPVTLSCSQTLNHNVMYWYQQKSSQAPKLLFHYYDKDFNNEADTPDNFQSRRPNTSFCFLDIRSPGLGDTAMYLCATSRDMAGYEQYFGPGTRLTVT.

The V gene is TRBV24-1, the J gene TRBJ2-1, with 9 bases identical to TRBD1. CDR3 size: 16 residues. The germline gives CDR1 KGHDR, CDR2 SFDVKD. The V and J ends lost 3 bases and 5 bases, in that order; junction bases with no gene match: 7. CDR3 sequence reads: CATSDPGQGGHNEQFF. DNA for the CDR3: TGTGCCACCAGTGATCCGGGACAGGGAGGTCACAATGAGCAGTTCTTC.

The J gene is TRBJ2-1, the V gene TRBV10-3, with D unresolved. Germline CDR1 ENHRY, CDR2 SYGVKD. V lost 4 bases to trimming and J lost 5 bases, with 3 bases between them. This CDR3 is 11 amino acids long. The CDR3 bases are TGTGCCATCAGTGGAGACAATGAGCAGTTCTTC. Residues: CAISGDNEQFF.

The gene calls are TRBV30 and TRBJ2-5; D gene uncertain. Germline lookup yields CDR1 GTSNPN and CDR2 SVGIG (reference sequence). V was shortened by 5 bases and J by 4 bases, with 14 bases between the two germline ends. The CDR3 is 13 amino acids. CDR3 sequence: CAWSHSAGETQYF. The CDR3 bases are TGTGCCTGGTCTCACTCAGCAGGAGAGACCCAGTACTTC.

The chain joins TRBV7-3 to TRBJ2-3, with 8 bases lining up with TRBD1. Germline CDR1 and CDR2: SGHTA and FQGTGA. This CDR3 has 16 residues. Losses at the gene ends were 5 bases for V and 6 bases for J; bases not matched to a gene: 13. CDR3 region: CASSLGGGTGSDTQYF. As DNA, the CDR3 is TGTGCCAGCAGCCTCGGGGGCGGGACAGGCTCCGATACGCAGTATTTT.

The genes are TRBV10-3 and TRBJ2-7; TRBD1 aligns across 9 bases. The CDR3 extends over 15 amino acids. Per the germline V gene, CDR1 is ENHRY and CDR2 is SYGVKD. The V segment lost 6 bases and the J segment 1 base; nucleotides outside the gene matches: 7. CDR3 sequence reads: CAISTGQGSSYEQYF. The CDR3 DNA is TGTGCCATCAGCACCGGACAGGGGTCATCCTACGAGCAGTACTTC.

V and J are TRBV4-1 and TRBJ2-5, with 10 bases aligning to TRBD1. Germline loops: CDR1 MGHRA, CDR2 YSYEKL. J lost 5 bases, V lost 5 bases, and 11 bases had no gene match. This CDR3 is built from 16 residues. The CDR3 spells CASSTHLRTGGETQYF. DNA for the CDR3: TGCGCCAGCAGCACCCACCTCCGGACAGGGGGGGAGACCCAGTACTTC.

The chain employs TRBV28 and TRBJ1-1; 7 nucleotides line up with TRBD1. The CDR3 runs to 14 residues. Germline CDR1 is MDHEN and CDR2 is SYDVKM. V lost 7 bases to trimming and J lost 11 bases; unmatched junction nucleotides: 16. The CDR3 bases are TGTGCCAGCACTCGACAGGGATTGGGCATGGGGGCTTTCTTT. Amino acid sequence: CASTRQGLGMGAFF.

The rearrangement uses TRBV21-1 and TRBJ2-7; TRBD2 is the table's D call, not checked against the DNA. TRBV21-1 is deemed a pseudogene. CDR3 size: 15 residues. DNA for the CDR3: TGTGCCAGCAGCAAAGGGACATGCGGGAACTACGAGCAGTACTTC. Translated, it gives CASSKGTCGNYEQYF.